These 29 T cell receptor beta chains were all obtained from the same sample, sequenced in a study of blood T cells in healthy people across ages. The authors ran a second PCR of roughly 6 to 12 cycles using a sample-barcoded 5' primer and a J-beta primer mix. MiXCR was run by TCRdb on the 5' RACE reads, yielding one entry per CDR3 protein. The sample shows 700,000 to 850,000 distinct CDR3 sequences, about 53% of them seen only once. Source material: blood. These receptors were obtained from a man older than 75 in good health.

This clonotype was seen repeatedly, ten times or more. This CDR3 is CSVESSGRTYEQYF. DNA for the CDR3: TGCAGCGTTGAATCTAGCGGGAGGACGTACGAGCAGTACTTC. This rearrangement joins TRBV29-1 to TRBJ2-7; 11 bases are shared with TRBD2. V was pared by 2 bases and J by 4 bases, with 4 bases of the junction left unmatched. Germline V gives CDR1 SQVTM, CDR2 ANQGSEA. The CDR3 is made up of 14 amino acids.

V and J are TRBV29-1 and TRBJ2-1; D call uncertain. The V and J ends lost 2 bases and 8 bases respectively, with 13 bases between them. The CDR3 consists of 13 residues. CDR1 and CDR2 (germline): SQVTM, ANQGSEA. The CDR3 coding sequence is TGCAGCGTTGAAAGACGGTTACTCTATGAGCAGTTCTTC. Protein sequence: CSVERRLLYEQFF.

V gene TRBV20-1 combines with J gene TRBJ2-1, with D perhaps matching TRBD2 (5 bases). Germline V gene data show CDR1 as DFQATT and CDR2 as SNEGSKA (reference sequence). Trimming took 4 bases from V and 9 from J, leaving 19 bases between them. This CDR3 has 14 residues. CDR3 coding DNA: TGCAGTGCTAAAAAGGACTCAATTCTCGGTGAGCAGTTCTTC. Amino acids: CSAKKDSILGEQFF.

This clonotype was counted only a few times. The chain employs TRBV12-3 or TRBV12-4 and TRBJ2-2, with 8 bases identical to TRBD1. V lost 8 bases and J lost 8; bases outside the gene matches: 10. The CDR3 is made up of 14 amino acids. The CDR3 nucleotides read TGTGCCAGCGCACCGACAGGGGACAGGGGGGAGCTGTTTTTT. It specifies CASAPTGDRGELFF.

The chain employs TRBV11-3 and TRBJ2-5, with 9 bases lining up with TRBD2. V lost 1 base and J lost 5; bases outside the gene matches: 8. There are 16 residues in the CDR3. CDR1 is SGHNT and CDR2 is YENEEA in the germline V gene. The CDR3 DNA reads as TGTGCCAGCAGCTTAGGGAGCGTAGCGGGAGAGGAGACCCAGTACTTC. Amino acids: CASSLGSVAGEETQYF.

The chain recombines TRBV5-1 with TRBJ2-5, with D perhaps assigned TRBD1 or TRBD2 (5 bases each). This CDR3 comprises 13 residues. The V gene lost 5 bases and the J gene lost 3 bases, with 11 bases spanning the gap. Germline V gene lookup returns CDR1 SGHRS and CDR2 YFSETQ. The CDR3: CASRPGPEETQYF. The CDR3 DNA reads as TGCGCCAGCAGGCCGGGACCCGAAGAGACCCAGTACTTC.

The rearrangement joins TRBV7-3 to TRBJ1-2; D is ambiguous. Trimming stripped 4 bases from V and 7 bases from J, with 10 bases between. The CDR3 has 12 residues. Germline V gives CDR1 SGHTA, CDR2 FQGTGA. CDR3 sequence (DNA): TGTGCCAGCAGCTGGGCCGGCCGTGGCTACACCTTC. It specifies CASSWAGRGYTF.

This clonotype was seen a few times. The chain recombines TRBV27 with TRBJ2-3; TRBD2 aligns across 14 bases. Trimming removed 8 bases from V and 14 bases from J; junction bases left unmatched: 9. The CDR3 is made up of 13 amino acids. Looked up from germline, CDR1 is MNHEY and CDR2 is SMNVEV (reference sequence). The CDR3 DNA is TGTGCCAGCGGGACTAGCGGGAGCAGATACGCGTATTTT. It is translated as CASGTSGSRYAYF.

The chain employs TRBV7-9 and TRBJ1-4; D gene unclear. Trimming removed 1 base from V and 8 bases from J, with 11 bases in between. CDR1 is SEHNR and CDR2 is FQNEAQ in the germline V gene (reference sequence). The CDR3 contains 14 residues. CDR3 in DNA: TGTGCCAGCAGCTTAGTAGGAGGGTTAGAAAAACTGTTTTTT. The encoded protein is CASSLVGGLEKLFF.

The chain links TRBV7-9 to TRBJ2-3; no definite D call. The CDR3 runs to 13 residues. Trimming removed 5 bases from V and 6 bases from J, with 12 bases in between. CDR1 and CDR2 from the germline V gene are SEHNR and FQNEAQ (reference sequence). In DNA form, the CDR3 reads TGTGCCAGCAGCCCCGCAAGCCGGGATACGCAGTATTTT. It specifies CASSPASRDTQYF.

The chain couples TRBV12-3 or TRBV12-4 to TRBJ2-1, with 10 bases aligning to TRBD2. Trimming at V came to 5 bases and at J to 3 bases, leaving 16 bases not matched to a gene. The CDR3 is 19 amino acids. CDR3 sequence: CASSARKLLAGRDYNEQFF. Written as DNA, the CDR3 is TGTGCCAGCAGTGCCCGAAAGTTACTAGCGGGACGTGACTACAATGAGCAGTTCTTC.

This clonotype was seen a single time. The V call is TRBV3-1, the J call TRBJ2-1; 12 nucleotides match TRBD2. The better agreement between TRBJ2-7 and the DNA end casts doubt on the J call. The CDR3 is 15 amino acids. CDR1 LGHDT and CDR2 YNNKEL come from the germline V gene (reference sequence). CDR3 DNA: TGTGCCAGCAGCCATCTAGCGGGAGGGCCGCACGAGCAGTACTTC. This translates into CASSHLAGGPHEQYF.

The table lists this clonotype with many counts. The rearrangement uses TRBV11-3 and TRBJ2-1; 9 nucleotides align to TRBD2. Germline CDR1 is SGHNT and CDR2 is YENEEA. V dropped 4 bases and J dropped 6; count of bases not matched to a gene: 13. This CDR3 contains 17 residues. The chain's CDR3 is CASSSPTLAGRSNEQFF. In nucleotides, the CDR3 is TGTGCCAGCAGCTCCCCTACTCTAGCGGGACGAAGCAATGAGCAGTTCTTC.

The CDR3 loop is CASRSLVIQGYEQYF. The CDR3 bases are TGTGCCAGCAGGTCACTAGTAATCCAAGGCTACGAGCAGTACTTC. The V gene is TRBV6-5, the J gene TRBJ2-7, with D maybe TRBD2 (5 bases). Per the germline V gene, CDR1 is MNHEY and CDR2 is SVGAGI. The CDR3 totals 15 residues. The V and J ends lost 6 bases and 3 bases respectively, with 18 bases between them.

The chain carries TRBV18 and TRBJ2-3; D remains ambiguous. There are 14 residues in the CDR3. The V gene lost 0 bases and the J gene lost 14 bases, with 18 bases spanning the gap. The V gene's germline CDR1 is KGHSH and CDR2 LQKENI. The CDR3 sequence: CASSPPSPGGYAYF. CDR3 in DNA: TGTGCCAGCTCACCACCCAGTCCGGGCGGATACGCGTATTTT.

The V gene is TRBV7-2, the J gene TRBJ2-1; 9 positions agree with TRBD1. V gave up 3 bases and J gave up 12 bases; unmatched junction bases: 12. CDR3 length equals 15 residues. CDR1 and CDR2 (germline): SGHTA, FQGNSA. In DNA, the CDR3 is TGTGCCAGCAGCTTGGGAAATCACGGACAGGGGAGGCAGTTCTTC. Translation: CASSLGNHGQGRQFF.

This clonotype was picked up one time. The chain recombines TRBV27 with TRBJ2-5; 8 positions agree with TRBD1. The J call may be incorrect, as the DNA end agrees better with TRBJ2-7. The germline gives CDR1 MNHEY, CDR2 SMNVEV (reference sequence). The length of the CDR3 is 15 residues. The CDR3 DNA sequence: TGTGCCAGCAGTTTATCGGCAGGGGGCTTGTACGAGCAGTACTTC. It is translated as CASSLSAGGLYEQYF.

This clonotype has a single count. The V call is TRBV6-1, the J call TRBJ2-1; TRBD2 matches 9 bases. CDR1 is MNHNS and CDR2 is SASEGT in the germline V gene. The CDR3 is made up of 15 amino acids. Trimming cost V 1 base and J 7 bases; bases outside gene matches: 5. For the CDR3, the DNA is TGTGCCAGCAGTGAAGGACTAGCGGCGGGGAATGAGCAGTTCTTC. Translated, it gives CASSEGLAAGNEQFF.

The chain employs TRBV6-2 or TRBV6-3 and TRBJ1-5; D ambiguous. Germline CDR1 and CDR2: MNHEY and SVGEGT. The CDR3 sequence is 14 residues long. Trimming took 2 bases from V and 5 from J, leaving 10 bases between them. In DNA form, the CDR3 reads TGTGCCAGCAGTTACGACGCATTCTATCAGCCCCAGCATTTT. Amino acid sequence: CASSYDAFYQPQHF.

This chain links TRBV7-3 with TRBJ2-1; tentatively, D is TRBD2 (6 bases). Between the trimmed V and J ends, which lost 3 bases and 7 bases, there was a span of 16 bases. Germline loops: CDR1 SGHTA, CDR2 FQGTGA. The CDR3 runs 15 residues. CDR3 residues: CASSLSLALVNEQFF. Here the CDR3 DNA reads TGTGCCAGCAGCTTGTCCCTAGCGCTTGTGAATGAGCAGTTCTTC.

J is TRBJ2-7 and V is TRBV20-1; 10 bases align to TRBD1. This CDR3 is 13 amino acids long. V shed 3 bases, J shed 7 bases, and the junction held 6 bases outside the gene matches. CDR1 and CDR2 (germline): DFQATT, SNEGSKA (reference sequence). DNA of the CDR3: TGCAGTGCTAGGCGACAGGGGGCTAGGGAGCAGTACTTC. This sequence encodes CSARRQGAREQYF.

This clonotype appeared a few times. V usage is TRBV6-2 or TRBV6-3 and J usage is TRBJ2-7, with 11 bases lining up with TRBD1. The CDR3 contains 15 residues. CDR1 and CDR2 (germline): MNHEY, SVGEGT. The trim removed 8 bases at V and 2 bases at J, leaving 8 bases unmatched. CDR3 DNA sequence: TGTGCCAGCCGAAGGTTGGGACAGGGGGCCTACGAGCAGTACTTC. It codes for CASRRLGQGAYEQYF.

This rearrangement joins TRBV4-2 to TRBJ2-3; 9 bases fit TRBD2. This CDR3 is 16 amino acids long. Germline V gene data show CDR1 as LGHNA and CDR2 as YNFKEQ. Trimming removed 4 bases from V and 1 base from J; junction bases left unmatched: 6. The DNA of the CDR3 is TGTGCCAGCAGCCTTCGCCCTAGCGGGGGCACAGATACGCAGTATTTT. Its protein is CASSLRPSGGTDTQYF.

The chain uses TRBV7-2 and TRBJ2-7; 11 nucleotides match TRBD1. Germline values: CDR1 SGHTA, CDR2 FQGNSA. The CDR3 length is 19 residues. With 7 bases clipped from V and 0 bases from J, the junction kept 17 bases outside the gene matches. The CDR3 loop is CASIRTGTGGLFSSYEQYF. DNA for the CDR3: TGTGCCAGCATCAGAACCGGGACAGGGGGTTTATTTAGCTCCTACGAGCAGTACTTC. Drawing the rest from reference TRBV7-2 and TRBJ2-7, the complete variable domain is GAGVSQSPSNKVTEKGKDVELRCDPISGHTALYWYRQSLGQGLEFLIYFQGNSAPDKSGLPSDRFSAERTGGSVSTLTIQRTQQEDSAVYLCASIRTGTGGLFSSYEQYFGPGTRLTVT.

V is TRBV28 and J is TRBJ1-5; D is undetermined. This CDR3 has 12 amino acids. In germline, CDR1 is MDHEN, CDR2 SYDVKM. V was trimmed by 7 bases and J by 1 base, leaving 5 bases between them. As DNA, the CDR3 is TGTGCCAGCAAGGGCAGCAATCAGCCCCAGCATTTT. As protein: CASKGSNQPQHF.

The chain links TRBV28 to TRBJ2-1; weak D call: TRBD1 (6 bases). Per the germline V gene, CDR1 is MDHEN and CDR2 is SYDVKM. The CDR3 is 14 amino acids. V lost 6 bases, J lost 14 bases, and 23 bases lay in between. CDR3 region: CASSPRGHPDGKFF. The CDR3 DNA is TGTGCCAGCAGCCCAAGGGGACACCCGGATGGGAAGTTCTTC.

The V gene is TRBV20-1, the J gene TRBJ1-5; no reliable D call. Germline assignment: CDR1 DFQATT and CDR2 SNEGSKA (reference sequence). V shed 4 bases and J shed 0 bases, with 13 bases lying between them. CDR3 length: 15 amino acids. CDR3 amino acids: CSAIGSLSSNQPQHF. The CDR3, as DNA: TGCAGTGCTATAGGCAGCTTGAGTAGCAATCAGCCCCAGCATTTT.

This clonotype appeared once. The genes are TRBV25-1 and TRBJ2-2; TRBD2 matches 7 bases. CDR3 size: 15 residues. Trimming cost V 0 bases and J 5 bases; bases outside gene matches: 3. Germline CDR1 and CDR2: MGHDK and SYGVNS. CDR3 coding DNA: TGTGCCAGCAGTGAATACAGGGAGGGGACCGGGGAGCTGTTTTTT. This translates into CASSEYREGTGELFF.

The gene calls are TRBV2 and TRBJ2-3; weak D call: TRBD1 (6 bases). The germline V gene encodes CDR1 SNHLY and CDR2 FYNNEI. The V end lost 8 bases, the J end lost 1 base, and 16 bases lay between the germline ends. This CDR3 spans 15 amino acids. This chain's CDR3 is CASALGGAGTDTQYF. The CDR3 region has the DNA TGTGCCAGCGCATTAGGGGGAGCTGGCACAGATACGCAGTATTTT.